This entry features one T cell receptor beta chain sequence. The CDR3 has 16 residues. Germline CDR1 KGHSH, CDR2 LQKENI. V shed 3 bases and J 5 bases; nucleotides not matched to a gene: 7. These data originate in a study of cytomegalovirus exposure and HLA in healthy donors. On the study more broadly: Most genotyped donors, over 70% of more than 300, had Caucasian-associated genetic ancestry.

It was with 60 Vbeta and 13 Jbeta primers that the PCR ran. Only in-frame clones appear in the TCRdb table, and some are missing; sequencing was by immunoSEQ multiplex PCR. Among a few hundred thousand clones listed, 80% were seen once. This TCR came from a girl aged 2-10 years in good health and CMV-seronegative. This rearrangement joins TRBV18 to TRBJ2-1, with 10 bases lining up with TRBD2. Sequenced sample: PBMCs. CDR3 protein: CASSPRLAGDHNEQFF. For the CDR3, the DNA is TGTGCCAGCTCACCGCGGCTAGCGGGAGACCACAATGAGCAGTTCTTC.